The clone carrying this TCR beta chain showed up just once. Its cognate antigen is unknown. The CDR3 covers 16 residues. The V gene lost 2 bases and the J gene lost 0 bases, with 13 bases spanning the gap. Per germline, CDR1 KGHSH and CDR2 LQKENI. This sample was taken from a study of shared clonotypes between healthy human individuals. Negatively enriched CD4+ T cells were divided by CD45RA into naive and memory. Libraries were prepared by immunoSEQ multiplex PCR; TCRdb keeps only in-frame clonotypes and omits some of them. The sample yields 2 million to 3 million clones, 93% seen once. Findings and limits, study-wide: Estimated richness was generally greater in naive than memory subsets. Clonotypes that were shared across four donors made up roughly 5.2% of naive CD4 clonotypes.

The chain has TRBV18 and TRBJ1-1, with D unclear. Sequencing was carried out using naive CD4+ T cells from PBMCs. Subset: CD45RA+ positively selected. The clonotype was recovered from a man between 18 and 35 years old in good health. Some clones in this sample may be carry-over from other donors' samples. The CDR3 region has the DNA TGTGCCAGCTCACCAAATTTGTCAGGCCTGAACACTGAAGCTTTCTTT. This translates into CASSPNLSGLNTEAFF.